Detailed here is one T cell receptor (beta chain). Its cognate antigen is unknown. This specimen comes from a study of T-cell memory formation after mild COVID-19. As for the study in general: TCR clusters largely stayed donor specific. Findings of the study overall: A subset of responding clones appeared in pre-infection memory, suggesting cross-reactive memory joined. Nothing showed for sure that second-wave clones peaking on day 37 were SARS-CoV-2 specific.

TCRdb analysed the 5' RACE reads with MiXCR anew, one entry per CDR3 protein. The sample consists of about 340,000 distinct CDR3 sequences, 20% to 25% of them appearing once. V shed 4 bases and J 6 bases; nucleotides not matched to a gene: 3. This CDR3 has 14 amino acids. Germline V gives CDR1 SGHTA, CDR2 FQGNSA. The chain carries TRBV7-2 and TRBJ1-6; 7 bases are a match to TRBD1. The sequence was obtained from a man younger than 35 who had mild COVID-19 (a few samples of this study predate the infection). Cell type and time point are not known. The sample comprised PBMCs or a T cell subset sorted from them (not recorded which). CDR3 nucleotide sequence: TGTGCCAGCAGCTACACAGGGGTTAATTCACCCCTCCACTTT. Its protein is CASSYTGVNSPLHF.